These 9 T cell receptor beta chains were sequenced from one sample in a study of cytomegalovirus exposure and HLA in healthy donors. PCR amplification relied on 60 Vbeta primers (plus 13 Jbeta primers). Assay used: immunoSEQ multiplex PCR; TCRdb lists only in-frame clones, some missing. The repertoire holds hundreds of thousands of clones, with 70% to 85% as singletons. Sequencing input: PBMCs. These receptors all stem from a woman aged 60 to 75 in good health and CMV-seropositive.

This clone was counted a few times. The chain joins TRBV28 to TRBJ1-2; tentatively, D is TRBD1 (6 bases). The CDR3 is 15 residues long. Germline CDR1 MDHEN, CDR2 SYDVKM. V lost 1 base to trimming and J lost 0 bases, with 9 bases between them. The CDR3 region is CASSLSQGTNYGYTF. CDR3 nucleotide sequence: TGTGCCAGCAGTTTATCACAGGGTACTAACTATGGCTACACCTTC.

The chain joins TRBV28 to TRBJ1-2; maybe TRBD1 (6 bases). Between the trimmed V and J ends, which lost 6 bases and 10 bases, there was a span of 15 bases. Germline values: CDR1 MDHEN, CDR2 SYDVKM. The CDR3 runs to 12 residues. The CDR3 DNA reads TGTGCCAGCAGGTCAACAGGGTCGGACTACACCTTC. Amino acid sequence: CASRSTGSDYTF.

This clone was picked up a small number of times. CDR3 nucleotides: TGTGCCAGCACTAAAGAGGGGGAGCTGTTTTTT. This codes for CASTKEGELFF. The rearrangement uses TRBV6-6 and TRBJ2-2; D is unclear. CDR3 size: 11 residues. The V gene's germline CDR1 is MNHNY and CDR2 SVGAGI (reference sequence). With 7 bases removed from V and 8 bases from J, the gap between germline ends came to 8 bases.

The chain uses TRBV7-2 and TRBJ2-7, with 8 bases lining up with TRBD2. J gave up 6 bases and V 1 base, and 8 bases lay outside the gene matches. The CDR3 covers 15 residues. The germline gives CDR1 SGHTA, CDR2 FQGNSA. This CDR3 reads CASSLGGSGASEQYF. The CDR3 DNA sequence: TGTGCCAGCAGCTTAGGAGGTAGCGGGGCCTCCGAGCAGTACTTC.

The chain links TRBV10-1 to TRBJ2-2; TRBD1 aligns across 11 bases. Germline CDR1 WNHNN, CDR2 SYGVQD (reference sequence). J gave up 5 bases and V 7 bases, and 6 bases lay outside the gene matches. This CDR3 comprises 15 residues. The CDR3 region is CASTPGQGVTGELFF. The CDR3 coding sequence is TGCGCCAGCACCCCGGGACAGGGGGTAACCGGGGAGCTGTTTTTT.

Only a few counts were recorded for this clone. This chain connects TRBV5-4 to TRBJ1-6; D is undetermined. Germline CDR1 is SGHNT and CDR2 is YYREEE (reference sequence). V lost 0 bases and J lost 1, with 11 bases in between. The CDR3 spans 17 residues. In DNA, the CDR3 is TGTGCCAGCAGCTTGGGATCGGCGGGTTCCTATAATTCACCCCTCCACTTT. Its protein is CASSLGSAGSYNSPLHF.

The chain has TRBV2 and TRBJ1-2, with D maybe TRBD1 (5 bases). The CDR3 contains 14 residues. Looked up from germline, CDR1 is SNHLY and CDR2 is FYNNEI. V lost 6 bases to trimming and J lost 4 bases, with 15 bases between them. The CDR3 sequence is CASRVQGTAYGYTF. In DNA, the CDR3 is TGTGCCAGCAGAGTGCAGGGTACGGCCTATGGCTACACCTTC.

In this sample, this clone turned up once. This chain joins TRBV10-1 and TRBJ2-7; possible D gene TRBD2, 6 bases. CDR3 length: 14 amino acids. The V gene lost 3 bases and the J gene lost 2 bases, with 11 bases spanning the gap. The germline V gene has CDR1 WNHNN and CDR2 SYGVQD (reference sequence). The CDR3 loop is CASSEGPSAYEQYF. The DNA for the CDR3 is TGCGCCAGCAGTGAAGGCCCTAGCGCCTACGAGCAGTACTTC.

The rearrangement links TRBV5-1 to TRBJ2-5; 12 bases fit TRBD2. Germline assignment: CDR1 SGHRS and CDR2 YFSETQ. V trimming: 4 bases; J trimming: 2 bases; junction bases outside the gene matches: 3. The CDR3 is 15 amino acids. The CDR3, as DNA: TGCGCCAGCAGCCGGACTAGCGGGGATCAAGAGACCCAGTACTTC. Translation: CASSRTSGDQETQYF.